The 26 T cell receptor beta chains below were found in one sample sequenced in a study of cytomegalovirus exposure and HLA in healthy donors (dated by TCRdb to about 2017). Receptors were amplified or captured by the immunoSEQ multiplex PCR assay. For the multiplex PCR, a mixture combining 60 forward primers for TCR Vbeta segments and 13 reverse primers for TCR Jbeta segments was used. Imported from immuneACCESS, the table was reduced by TCRdb to in-frame sequences with V and J called. These copies leave out some clones; in studies compared against another copy, an unresolved V gene accounts for under half, and the cause of the remainder is not known. Within this sample are under 150,000 clones, with 70% to 85% of them counted one time only. The ten largest clonotypes hold less than 3% of the sample. The material sequenced was PBMCs. These receptors came from a male donor in good health and CMV-seronegative.

This rearrangement joins TRBV19 to TRBJ2-7, with D possibly being TRBD2 (5 bases). V lost 6 bases to trimming and J lost 2 bases, with 14 bases between them. The CDR3 covers 14 residues. CDR1 is LNHDA and CDR2 is SQIVND in the germline V gene (reference sequence). DNA of the CDR3: TGTGCCAGTAGCACGTCTCCGGGAACCTACGAGCAGTACTTC. Translation: CASSTSPGTYEQYF.

A single count supports this clone. The chain recombines TRBV4-3 with TRBJ2-1, with TRBD2 identical over 14 bases. The ends lost 1 base at V and 7 bases at J; junction bases unmatched: 0. Germline assignment: CDR1 LGHNA and CDR2 YSLEER. There are 15 residues in the CDR3. The CDR3 is CASSQGLAGGNEQFF. CDR3 bases: TGCGCCAGCAGCCAAGGACTAGCGGGAGGGAATGAGCAGTTCTTC.

This clone has more than one count but fewer than ten. V and J are TRBV4-3 and TRBJ1-4; no definite D call. The V end was cut by 1 base, the J end by 0 bases, with 15 bases between. The CDR3 has 18 amino acids. The germline V gene encodes CDR1 LGHNA and CDR2 YSLEER. The CDR3 DNA reads as TGCGCCAGCAGCCAAGCATTACTAGAGCTTGCAACTAATGAAAAACTGTTTTTT. This gives the protein CASSQALLELATNEKLFF.

This clone was found a few times. The chain couples TRBV29-1 to TRBJ2-3, with TRBD2 matching 7 bases. Germline trimming cut 5 bases from V and 4 bases from J; bases unmatched to any gene: 12. This CDR3 has 15 amino acids. The germline V gene has CDR1 SQVTM and CDR2 ANQGSEA. The CDR3 DNA sequence: TGCAGCGTTCCAGTAGCGGGTTTAAACCCAGATACGCAGTATTTT. This codes for CSVPVAGLNPDTQYF.

V and J are TRBV6-1 and TRBJ2-3; 7 bases are a match to TRBD2. The CDR3 consists of 14 residues. Germline V lookup: CDR1 MNHNS, CDR2 SASEGT. V lost 2 bases to trimming and J lost 6 bases; unmatched junction nucleotides: 5. The CDR3 DNA is TGTGCCAGCAGTGAACGGGGGGAGGCGGATACGCAGTATTTT. Translation gives CASSERGEADTQYF.

The chain recombines TRBV2 with TRBJ1-4; D ambiguous. V lost 11 bases to trimming and J lost 2 bases, with 12 bases between them. This CDR3 has 13 residues. Germline V gene data show CDR1 as SNHLY and CDR2 as FYNNEI. The CDR3 bases are TGTGCCGGACTAGGGTGGACTAATGAAAAACTGTTTTTT. Amino acids: CAGLGWTNEKLFF.

The chain is built from TRBV28 and TRBJ1-6; no clear D. With 6 bases removed from V and 0 bases from J, the gap between germline ends came to 6 bases. Germline V gene data show CDR1 as MDHEN and CDR2 as SYDVKM. This CDR3 is 14 amino acids long. The CDR3 bases are TGTGCCAGCAGGGGGAGCTCCTATAATTCACCCCTCCACTTT. As protein: CASRGSSYNSPLHF.

The CDR3 coding sequence is TGTGCCACCAGCAGAGGCGACTCTGGGGCCAACGTCCTGACTTTC. This gives the protein CATSRGDSGANVLTF. This chain joins TRBV15 and TRBJ2-6, with D unclear. The CDR3 has 15 residues. Germline V CDR1 and CDR2: LNHNV, YYDKDF (reference sequence). The V and J ends lost 1 base and 0 bases respectively, with 4 bases between them.

This chain links TRBV27 with TRBJ2-7; TRBD2 matches at 9 bases. Unmatched junction bases numbered 4, after V lost 4 bases and J lost 3 bases. The CDR3 loop spans 14 amino acids. From germline, CDR1 is MNHEY and CDR2 SMNVEV (reference sequence). CDR3 loop: CASSWAGGGYEQYF. The CDR3 DNA reads TGTGCCAGCAGTTGGGCGGGAGGGGGCTACGAGCAGTACTTC.

Concerning this clone: At one boundary the junction diverges from the germline segment, which might be a read error. The CDR3 DNA is TGTGCCTGCAGCACGGGCGTAGCGGGAGGTACGGAGCAGTTCTTC. This sequence encodes CACSTGVAGGTEQFF. The chain combines TRBV14 with TRBJ2-1, with TRBD2 matching over 10 bases. Germline V gives CDR1 SGHDN, CDR2 FVKESK. This CDR3 spans 15 amino acids.

The chain couples TRBV10-1 to TRBJ1-2; tentative D call: TRBD1 (5 bases). In germline, CDR1 is WNHNN, CDR2 SYGVQD (reference sequence). This CDR3 has 12 residues. V dropped 11 bases and J dropped 7 bases, with 17 bases sitting between them. The CDR3 loop reads CAGAGGIIGYTF. CDR3 in DNA: TGCGCCGGGGCGGGGGGGATCATTGGCTACACCTTC.

This clone was detected only once. V usage is TRBV7-2 and J usage is TRBJ2-7; D gene uncertain. V lost 5 bases and J lost 0, with 5 bases in between. The CDR3 spans 12 residues. Germline CDR1 reads SGHTA; CDR2 reads FQGNSA. The CDR3 reads CASSASSYEQYF. CDR3 DNA: TGTGCCAGCAGCGCGAGCTCCTACGAGCAGTACTTC.

The sample holds one count of this clone. The chain joins TRBV9 to TRBJ2-3; D perhaps matches TRBD1 (5 bases). V lost 0 bases and J 0 bases, leaving 8 bases between the germline ends. This CDR3 spans 15 amino acids. Germline lookup yields CDR1 SGDLS and CDR2 YYNGEE. The CDR3 nucleotides read TGTGCCAGCAGCGTAGAGGGGCGTAGCACAGATACGCAGTATTTT. As protein: CASSVEGRSTDTQYF.

The J gene is TRBJ2-7, the V gene TRBV21-1; TRBD1 was called by the table and not checked on the DNA. TRBV21-1 is described as a pseudogene. The CDR3 length is 14 residues. CDR3 sequence: CARVIPGQGDEQYF. The DNA of the CDR3 is TGTGCCAGAGTCATACCGGGACAGGGTGACGAGCAGTACTTC.

The genes are TRBV5-4 and TRBJ2-7, with 7 bases identical to TRBD2. Germline values: CDR1 SGHNT, CDR2 YYREEE (reference sequence). This CDR3 contains 13 residues. The junction had 10 bases not matched to a gene; V was cut back by 7 bases and J by 6 bases. In DNA form, the CDR3 reads TGTGCCAGCCGCCGGGACTACGGGTTCGAGCAGTACTTC. It encodes CASRRDYGFEQYF.

This chain joins TRBV18 and TRBJ1-2, with 7 bases matching TRBD1. Germline V gives CDR1 KGHSH, CDR2 LQKENI. With V trimmed by 0 bases and J by 8 bases, 6 bases remained unmatched. The CDR3 contains 14 residues. The CDR3 DNA sequence: TGTGCCAGCTCACCACCACAGGGGAATAGGGGCTACACCTTC. This codes for CASSPPQGNRGYTF.

CDR3 DNA: TGTGCCAGCAGCCCCAACCCCGACAGACGCCCCTACGAGCAGTACTTC. Its protein product is CASSPNPDRRPYEQYF. J is TRBJ2-7 and V is TRBV5-4; TRBD1 might be the D (5 bases). The CDR3 extends over 16 amino acids. Germline V CDR1 and CDR2: SGHNT, YYREEE (reference sequence). V lost 4 bases to trimming and J lost 2 bases, with 19 bases between them.

The chain couples TRBV2 to TRBJ1-4, with D tentatively TRBD1 (5 bases). The CDR3 is made up of 12 amino acids. Per the germline V gene, CDR1 is SNHLY and CDR2 is FYNNEI. Trimming removed 8 bases at V and 10 bases at J, with 14 bases between. The CDR3 DNA sequence: TGTGCCAGCTGTTCTCCGGGGGGAAAACTGTTTTTT. This codes for CASCSPGGKLFF.

The chain carries TRBV7-9 and TRBJ2-5; no clear D gene. Near its end, the DNA agrees better with TRBJ2-7, so the J call may be wrong. This CDR3 contains 12 residues. Germline V CDR1 and CDR2: SEHNR, FQNEAQ (reference sequence). CDR3 sequence (DNA): TGTGCCAGCAGCTTAAGGAGCTACGAGCAGTACTTC. It yields the protein CASSLRSYEQYF.

The chain couples TRBV7-6 to TRBJ1-1; D is possibly TRBD1 (6 bases). Germline assignment: CDR1 SGHVS and CDR2 FNYEAQ. The V end lost 6 bases, the J end lost 8 bases, and 10 bases lay between the germline ends. The CDR3 totals 11 residues. CDR3 DNA sequence: TGTGCCAGCAGTCCGGGGACAGAAGCTTTCTTT. It is translated as CASSPGTEAFF. The entire variable domain, with the rest obtained from reference TRBV7-6 and TRBJ1-1, is as follows: GAGVSQSPRYKVTKRGQDVALRCDPISGHVSLYWYRQALGQGPEFLTYFNYEAQQDKSGLPNDRFSAERPEGSISTLTIQRTEQRDSAMYRCASSPGTEAFFGQGTRLTVV.

This chain uses TRBV5-5 with TRBJ1-5; TRBD1 might be the D (5 bases). The CDR3 has 12 amino acids. Germline assignment: CDR1 SGHKS and CDR2 YYEKEE (reference sequence). The V and J ends lost 4 bases and 7 bases respectively, with 9 bases between them. The CDR3 sequence is CASSVGEQPQHF. The CDR3 bases are TGTGCCAGCAGCGTAGGGGAACAGCCCCAGCATTTT. Full variable domain (remainder filled in from reference TRBV5-5 and TRBJ1-5): DAGVTQSPTHLIKTRGQQVTLRCSPISGHKSVSWYQQVLGQGPQFIFQYYEKEERGRGNFPDRFSARQFPNYSSELNVNALLLGDSALYLCASSVGEQPQHFGDGTRLSIL.

The chain has TRBV15 and TRBJ2-7, with a possible D match to TRBD2 (5 bases). The germline V and J ends were trimmed by 3 bases and 0 bases, with 9 bases remaining between them. The CDR3 has 14 amino acids. Germline values: CDR1 LNHNV, CDR2 YYDKDF (reference sequence). The CDR3 DNA reads TGTGCCACCAGCAGGACGGGGAGCTCCTACGAGCAGTACTTC. It yields the protein CATSRTGSSYEQYF.

This chain connects TRBV7-3 to TRBJ2-1; possibly TRBD1 for D (5 bases). Trimming took 5 bases from V and 1 from J, leaving 12 bases between them. The CDR3 totals 15 residues. Germline CDR1 SGHTA, CDR2 FQGTGA. CDR3 nucleotides: TGTGCCAGCAGCACCGGCGGACAATCCTACAATGAGCAGTTCTTC. Its translation is CASSTGGQSYNEQFF.

The chain recombines TRBV7-9 with TRBJ2-1, with 8 bases identical to TRBD2. With V trimmed by 5 bases and J by 7 bases, 13 bases remained unmatched. Germline V lookup: CDR1 SEHNR, CDR2 FQNEAQ (reference sequence). The CDR3 extends over 16 amino acids. DNA for the CDR3: TGTGCCAGCAGCCCGGCGGCGGGAGGCACCCTTAATGAGCAGTTCTTC. Amino acid sequence: CASSPAAGGTLNEQFF.

This chain links TRBV7-2 with TRBJ2-1, with 7 bases lining up with TRBD1. This CDR3 has 15 residues. Germline values: CDR1 SGHTA, CDR2 FQGNSA. V lost 2 bases to trimming and J lost 7 bases; unmatched junction nucleotides: 8. In DNA, the CDR3 is TGTGCCAGCAGCTTAAGACAGGGTCTCAAGAATGAGCAGTTCTTC. Its protein product is CASSLRQGLKNEQFF.

This clone was counted only a few times. The V call is TRBV7-9, the J call TRBJ2-5, with D perhaps matching TRBD2 (7 bases). This CDR3 comprises 12 residues. From germline, CDR1 is SEHNR and CDR2 FQNEAQ (reference sequence). Trimming pared 5 bases from V and 5 bases from J, leaving 9 bases between. The DNA for the CDR3 is TGTGCCAGCAGCGAGGGGGGGGAGACCCAGTACTTC. Its protein product is CASSEGGETQYF.